This T cell receptor beta chain came from a study of technical replicates of blood from a handful of donors. The method was immunoSEQ multiplex PCR; TCRdb's version includes in-frame clones alone and lacks a portion of them. This table has tens of thousands of clones, 70% to 90% appearing once. CDR1 is KGHSH, CDR2 LQKENI, per germline. This CDR3 is 14 amino acids long. V was trimmed by 2 bases and J by 0 bases, leaving 7 bases between them. The material sequenced was PBMCs. The receptor's source is a human donor in good health. Some clones in this sample may be carry-over from other donors' samples. This chain connects TRBV18 to TRBJ1-1; no clear D. DNA for the CDR3: TGTGCCAGCTCACCAATAGCTTTGAACACTGAAGCTTTCTTT. It is translated as CASSPIALNTEAFF.